This is a list of T cell receptor beta chains from one sample in a study of cytomegalovirus exposure and HLA in healthy donors. TCRdb's table, derived via immunoSEQ multiplex PCR, lists solely in-frame clones and lacks some. The sample shows around 100,000 clones, about 95% of them seen only once. The sample was PBMCs. Receptor source: a woman younger than 30 in good health and CMV-seronegative. CDR3s include the opening cysteine and the closing phenylalanine or tryptophan. D genes are given only for firm matches. The size field is filled for only some rows; it gives once, few, many or a size class.

cdr3_length: 15
v_call: TRBV5-1
clone_size: .
d_call: TRBD2
j_call: TRBJ2-7
cdr3_aa: CASSLRDGRVSEQYF
cdr3_nt: TGCGCCAGCAGCTTGAGAGACGGGAGGGTAAGCGAGCAGTACTTC

cdr3_length: 16
v_call: TRBV7-6
clone_size: once
d_call: TRBD2
j_call: TRBJ2-7
cdr3_aa: CASSLGFGGGNYEQYF
cdr3_nt: TGTGCCAGCAGCTTAGGCTTTGGCGGGGGGAACTACGAGCAGTACTTC

cdr3_length: 13
v_call: TRBV9
clone_size: .
d_call: .
j_call: TRBJ2-3
cdr3_aa: CASSASGEDTQYF
cdr3_nt: TGTGCCAGCAGCGCCTCAGGGGAAGATACGCAGTATTTT

cdr3_length: 14
v_call: TRBV6-1
clone_size: once
d_call: TRBD2
j_call: TRBJ2-2
cdr3_aa: CASSLGLDTGELFF
cdr3_nt: TGTGCCAGCAGTCTCGGACTAGACACCGGGGAGCTGTTTTTT

cdr3_length: 14
v_call: TRBV27
clone_size: .
d_call: TRBD2
j_call: TRBJ2-7
cdr3_aa: CASSGGAGRYEQYF
cdr3_nt: TGTGCCAGCAGCGGGGGGGCGGGTCGCTACGAGCAGTACTTC

cdr3_length: 16
v_call: TRBV7-3
clone_size: once
d_call: TRBD1
j_call: TRBJ2-2
cdr3_aa: CASSLIGGAGTGELFF
cdr3_nt: TGTGCCAGCAGCTTAATAGGGGGCGCGGGCACCGGGGAGCTGTTTTTT

cdr3_length: 14
v_call: TRBV6-1
clone_size: .
d_call: .
j_call: TRBJ2-3
cdr3_aa: CASSEEPSTDTQYF
cdr3_nt: TGTGCCAGCAGTGAAGAGCCTAGCACAGATACGCAGTATTTT

cdr3_length: 22
v_call: TRBV12-5
clone_size: .
d_call: TRBD2
j_call: TRBJ2-1
cdr3_aa: CASGSIPYRLAGALPPAVEQFF
cdr3_nt: TGTGCTAGTGGTTCCATCCCGTACAGACTAGCGGGAGCCCTACCTCCCGCCGTAGAGCAGTTCTTC

cdr3_length: 13
v_call: TRBV5-4
clone_size: .
d_call: TRBD1
j_call: TRBJ2-7
cdr3_aa: CASSYGTGAEQYF
cdr3_nt: TGTGCCAGCAGCTATGGGACAGGGGCCGAGCAGTACTTC

cdr3_length: 17
v_call: TRBV7-2
clone_size: .
d_call: TRBD1
j_call: TRBJ1-4
cdr3_aa: CASSSPGQGYINEKLFF
cdr3_nt: TGTGCCAGCAGCTCGCCGGGACAGGGATATATTAATGAAAAACTGTTTTTT

cdr3_length: 16
v_call: TRBV4-3
clone_size: .
d_call: .
j_call: TRBJ1-1
cdr3_aa: CASSQLLDRLYTEAFF
cdr3_nt: TGCGCCAGCAGCCAACTCCTAGACAGGCTCTACACTGAAGCTTTCTTT

cdr3_length: 9
v_call: TRBV7-2
clone_size: .
d_call: .
j_call: TRBJ1-1
cdr3_aa: CATGTEAFF
cdr3_nt: TGTGCCACTGGGACAGAAGCTTTCTTT

cdr3_length: 15
v_call: TRBV6-6
clone_size: .
d_call: .
j_call: TRBJ2-2
cdr3_aa: CASSYGTLNTGELFF
cdr3_nt: TGTGCCAGCAGTTACGGGACTCTGAACACCGGGGAGCTGTTTTTT

cdr3_length: 16
v_call: TRBV7-3
clone_size: .
d_call: TRBD2
j_call: TRBJ2-3
cdr3_aa: CASSLAPSGATDTQYF
cdr3_nt: TGTGCCAGCAGCTTAGCCCCTAGCGGGGCTACAGATACGCAGTATTTT

cdr3_length: 18
v_call: TRBV7-9
clone_size: .
d_call: TRBD2
j_call: TRBJ2-2
cdr3_aa: CASSPFERLAAATGELFF
cdr3_nt: TGTGCCAGCAGCCCATTCGAACGACTAGCGGCCGCCACCGGGGAGCTGTTTTTT

cdr3_length: 15
v_call: TRBV7-2
clone_size: few
d_call: .
j_call: TRBJ2-3
cdr3_aa: CASSLVATDSGTQYF
cdr3_nt: TGTGCCAGCAGCTTAGTGGCAACGGATTCGGGTACGCAGTATTTT

cdr3_length: 14
v_call: TRBV9
clone_size: .
d_call: TRBD2
j_call: TRBJ2-7
cdr3_aa: CASSPGLASYEQYF
cdr3_nt: TGTGCCAGCAGCCCAGGACTAGCGTCCTACGAGCAGTACTTC

cdr3_length: 16
v_call: TRBV7-9
clone_size: .
d_call: .
j_call: TRBJ1-4
cdr3_aa: CASSSFLYPPNEKLFF
cdr3_nt: TGTGCCAGCAGCTCTTTTCTCTACCCCCCAAATGAAAAACTGTTTTTT

cdr3_length: 13
v_call: TRBV5-4
clone_size: once
d_call: .
j_call: TRBJ1-2
cdr3_aa: CASSLDRVYGYTF
cdr3_nt: TGTGCCAGCAGCTTGGACAGGGTCTATGGCTACACCTTC

cdr3_length: 15
v_call: TRBV18
clone_size: .
d_call: .
j_call: TRBJ1-2
cdr3_aa: CASSPPGGGERGYTF
cdr3_nt: TGTGCCAGCTCACCACCCGGCGGGGGAGAACGTGGCTACACCTTC

cdr3_length: 16
v_call: TRBV7-2
clone_size: .
d_call: .
j_call: TRBJ1-5
cdr3_aa: CASSLAAGLSNQPQHF
cdr3_nt: TGTGCCAGCAGCTTAGCCGCAGGGTTAAGCAATCAGCCCCAGCATTTT

cdr3_length: 13
v_call: TRBV6-1
clone_size: .
d_call: .
j_call: TRBJ2-7
cdr3_aa: CASSTESSYEQYF
cdr3_nt: TGTGCCAGTTCGACAGAGAGCTCCTACGAGCAGTACTTC

cdr3_length: 13
v_call: TRBV5-1
clone_size: .
d_call: .
j_call: TRBJ1-1
cdr3_aa: CASSLDRDTEAFF
cdr3_nt: TGCGCCAGCAGCTTGGACAGGGACACTGAAGCTTTCTTT

cdr3_length: 14
v_call: TRBV2
clone_size: .
d_call: .
j_call: TRBJ2-3
cdr3_aa: CASWRGGSTDTQYF
cdr3_nt: TGTGCCAGCTGGAGGGGGGGAAGCACAGATACGCAGTATTTT

cdr3_length: 15
v_call: TRBV2
clone_size: .
d_call: .
j_call: TRBJ1-1
cdr3_aa: CARDKRRQGNTEAFF
cdr3_nt: TGTGCCAGGGACAAAAGGCGTCAGGGGAACACTGAAGCTTTCTTT

cdr3_length: 17
v_call: TRBV7-9
clone_size: .
d_call: .
j_call: TRBJ1-2
cdr3_aa: CASSLEDRHPIYYGYTF
cdr3_nt: TGTGCCAGCAGCTTAGAAGACAGACACCCGATCTACTATGGCTACACCTTC

cdr3_length: 16
v_call: TRBV4-3
clone_size: .
d_call: TRBD2
j_call: TRBJ2-1
cdr3_aa: CASNMGGAGVSREQFF
cdr3_nt: TGCGCCAGCAACATGGGAGGAGCGGGGGTCTCCAGGGAGCAGTTCTTC

cdr3_length: 16
v_call: TRBV5-1
clone_size: .
d_call: TRBD2
j_call: TRBJ2-1
cdr3_aa: CASSYLAGGSYNEQFF
cdr3_nt: TGCGCCAGCAGCTATTTAGCGGGAGGGTCGTACAATGAGCAGTTCTTC

cdr3_length: 14
v_call: TRBV2
clone_size: once
d_call: .
j_call: TRBJ1-1
cdr3_aa: CASRALQEKTEAFF
cdr3_nt: TGTGCCAGCAGGGCATTACAGGAGAAGACTGAAGCTTTCTTT

cdr3_length: 11
v_call: TRBV29-1
clone_size: .
d_call: .
j_call: TRBJ2-7
cdr3_aa: CSVLSLGEQYF
cdr3_nt: TGCAGCGTTCTGAGTCTTGGCGAGCAGTACTTC

cdr3_length: 15
v_call: TRBV14
clone_size: once
d_call: .
j_call: TRBJ1-2
cdr3_aa: CASRITGSKSSSYTF
cdr3_nt: TGTGCCAGCCGAATAACCGGGTCCAAAAGCAGTAGCTACACCTTC

cdr3_length: 15
v_call: TRBV5-1
clone_size: once
d_call: TRBD2
j_call: TRBJ2-7
cdr3_aa: CASSSIAGGPNEQYF
cdr3_nt: TGCGCCAGCAGCTCTATAGCGGGGGGGCCCAACGAGCAGTACTTC

cdr3_length: 15
v_call: TRBV5-6
clone_size: .
d_call: TRBD1
j_call: TRBJ2-7
cdr3_aa: CASSEGPGQGGEQYF
cdr3_nt: TGTGCCAGCAGCGAGGGTCCGGGACAGGGAGGCGAGCAGTACTTC

cdr3_length: 13
v_call: TRBV2
clone_size: .
d_call: .
j_call: TRBJ2-7
cdr3_aa: CASSRQDLYEQYF
cdr3_nt: TGTGCCAGCAGTAGACAGGACCTCTACGAGCAGTACTTC

cdr3_length: 18
v_call: TRBV5-1
clone_size: .
d_call: TRBD2
j_call: TRBJ2-3
cdr3_aa: CASSLVASGRAEADTQYF
cdr3_nt: TGCGCCAGCAGCTTGGTGGCTAGCGGGAGGGCCGAAGCAGATACGCAGTATTTT